This T cell receptor (beta chain) derives from a study of cytomegalovirus exposure and HLA in healthy donors (dated by TCRdb to the late 2010s). Describing the broader study: In an earlier analysis of roughly 500 of the donors, around 290 Gb of sequence data and 100 million or so unique TCR beta sequences from about 190 million T cells were reported. An early release that covered about 600 HLA-typed donors contained around 300 gigabases of sequencing data and 80 million or so unique TCR sequences. Among the roughly 370 genotyped donors, approximately 81% belonged to the genetic ancestry cluster associated with self-reported Caucasian donors. The aim of the study was to test whether cataloging public T cell receptors could identify signatures of past pathogen exposure. The study used immunosequencing to profile the T cell repertoires of several hundred subjects and linked those repertoires to cytomegalovirus serostatus. Along with the approximately 620-subject first cohort, a separate validation cohort of over a hundred different subjects was used. High-throughput TCR immunosequencing, statistical association of individual TCRs with disease status, and machine learning were combined to predict cytomegalovirus infection status. A later analysis re-examined previously published TCR beta repertoires from 500 to 700 donors and added high-resolution HLA genotyping to investigate patterns of TCR occurrence. In the later analysis, no new phenotypic data were used to find candidate immune exposures; instead, reliance was placed on TCR beta sequences and their occurrence across donors. To decide whether each TCR beta V gene segment behaved as functional or pseudogenic, an earlier analysis of approximately 620 of the donors relied on high-throughput TCR beta sequencing. Donor age, sex, ethnicity and CMV serostatus were compiled together with the repertoire data. A later genetic analysis took genome-wide SNP genotypes for about 65% of the 666 donors and used that subset as a discovery cohort. All discovery cohort repertoires had been generated on a single sequencing platform. HLA typing included class I and class II loci at four-digit resolution. The number of donors typed differed by locus, with roughly 629-640 for A, B, C, DRB1 and DQB1, around 500 for DQA1, about 610 for DPA1, and some 450 for DPB1. A handful of DR-DQ haplotypes were handled as single units for association and clustering because linkage in the cohort was strong. On average, roughly 250,000 unique TCR beta nucleotide sequences were sequenced per donor among some 430 genotyped donors of the cohort, with 15% to 20% of those sequences being non-productive. Results the study describes overall, beyond this receptor: In a later genetic analysis, a missense DCLRE1C variant was associated with V-gene and J-gene trimming of TCR beta chains, and the association was replicated in an independent cohort. A later analysis found that HLA-associated TCR beta chains were more clonally expanded and had lower generation probabilities than equally common non-associated chains. Most TCR sequences were observed very rarely across donors, whereas some public TCRs were present in many individuals. When HLA alleles, especially DR and DQ, strongly co-occurred, TCR associations were difficult to assign to individual alleles. A group of highly shared sequence variants was considered likely to be a technical artifact of the sequencing pipeline. The earlier analysis of almost 600 of the donors excluded roughly 17 rarely observed V segments, including chromosome 9 orphons, because counts were too low. Several of the top co-occurrence clusters appeared to be linked to parvovirus B19, influenza, CMV and Epstein-Barr virus, according to a later analysis. Because the 87-base-pair reads could not distinguish some IMGT-functional V segments, including TRBV6-2 and TRBV6-3, those segments were excluded. A later genetic analysis reported fewer N-insertions in productive TCRs among donors in an Asian-associated ancestry cluster than the roughly 700-donor mean. Immune exposure information for the cohort was limited to CMV serostatus. The authors suggested that the approach could potentially be generalized to other disease states and immunological phenotypes. Cytomegalovirus status was reported to be diagnosed by the classifier with high specificity and sensitivity in both the original and validation cohorts. In an earlier analysis of over 550 of the donors, most TCR beta V segments were observed in productive rearrangements about 90% or about 30% of the time, broadly matching IMGT annotations. Because some donors lacked HLA typing at each locus, the association tests relied only on the typed subset. Roughly uniform sequencing depth across donors was assumed in presence/absence analyses, although this assumption may not hold. In a later analysis, more than 15,000 TCR beta sequences were associated with specific HLA alleles at a false discovery rate of 0.05. In vitro tests confirmed that a few of the cytomegalovirus-associated TCR beta chains recognize cytomegalovirus antigens. In the study, approximately 160 TCR beta chains were listed as associated with cytomegalovirus. In this cohort, only TCR beta chains were sequenced, and detectable features were limited by the absence of alpha or paired-chain data. In a later analysis, most CMV-associated TCR beta chains were found to appear HLA-restricted, with HLA associations seemingly driven largely by CMV exposure. Correlated functional status among segregating V segments might reflect linkage disequilibrium, but an unknown experimental factor could not be ruled out. In a later analysis, the rate of TCR association differed among HLA loci, with DRB1 alleles having the most associated TCRs and HLA-C alleles having the fewest. A further reported finding was that TCR beta sequences accurately predicted the HLA-A and HLA-B alleles for most subjects in the first cohort.

The cohort was made up of about 610 healthy bone marrow donors. At the time of sampling, every cohort member was nominally healthy, though immune exposures that went unrecorded were likely present. The donor was CMV seropositive and was included in the group of some 290 seropositive cohort members. A peripheral blood sample was collected from each donor, and TCR beta sequencing was performed on peripheral blood mononuclear cells. The Qiagen DNeasy Blood Extraction Kit was used to extract genomic DNA from the blood cell samples. The library was prepared using the immunoSEQ multiplex PCR assay. For the multiplex PCR, a mixture combining 60 forward primers for TCR Vbeta segments and 13 reverse primers for TCR Jbeta segments was used. The CDR3 region of rearranged TCR beta genes was amplified from genomic DNA with a multiplex PCR assay. The Illumina HiSeq System was used to sequence the amplified TCR beta libraries as 87-base-pair reads. In the source study's methods: Across the 640 or so repertoires, a later analysis counted some 80 million unique TCR beta chains, around 11 million of which were shared by at least two donors. Raw reads were error-corrected and collapsed into unique sequences by a nearest-neighbor algorithm in which closely related sequences were merged to remove PCR and sequencing errors. CDR3 sequences were aligned to IMGT reference sequences to assign V, D and J gene segments. For a sequence to be retained, at least a six-nucleotide match to both a V gene segment and a J gene segment was required. Rearrangements were called productive when the CDR3 lacked stop codons and stayed in frame with V and J; all others were non-productive. CDR3 was defined by IMGT convention, running from the second conserved V-encoded cysteine to the conserved J-encoded phenylalanine. In an earlier analysis of around 600 of the donors, sequences lacking an unambiguous match to a single V gene segment were excluded. An earlier analysis of just under 600 of the donors called V segments functional above 56.7% productive rearrangements and segregating when the between-donor standard deviation exceeded 5%. A statistical classification framework was built for diagnosing cytomegalovirus status from the catalog of TCR beta chain sequences. In a later analysis, TCR nucleotide sequences were compared against IMGT/GENE-DB human TR gene sequences so that V and J genes could be assigned. A later analysis assigned CDR3 sequences and most-parsimonious VDJ recombination scenarios with the TCRdist pipeline. In a later analysis, every TCR beta chain was defined by the combination of its CDR3 amino acid sequence and its V-gene family, and reads without a unique V-gene family were dropped. As a way to deal with suspected cross-contamination and a sequencing artifact, a later analysis dropped roughly 620 nucleotide sequences that were highly shared and had low generation probability. In a later analysis, a clonal expansion index for each public chain was calculated from normalized within-repertoire ranks of inferred template counts. In a later analysis, generation probabilities were computed using a VDJ recombination model fitted to out-of-frame rearrangements, and the results were checked against IGoR. In a later analysis, hypergeometric tests were used to score TCR-TCR, TCR-HLA and TCR-CMV co-occurrence, with a repertoire-size bias correction applied to TCR pairs. A later analysis estimated false discovery rates by permuting HLA or CMV assignments 20 times. In a later analysis, co-occurring TCRs were grouped with DBSCAN, and TCRdist sequence similarity was added when clustering was performed within HLA-allele-positive subsets. Repertoires with fewer than 30,000 or more than 120,000 public chains, plus five repertoires with anomalous nucleotide sharing, were excluded from co-occurrence clustering. Entries here come from immuneACCESS through TCRdb and include only in-frame sequences with V and J called. Some clones fail to appear in such tables; in the studies checked, an unresolved V gene covers under half of the shortfall, and the cause of the remainder is unknown. Clonal size and the V and J genes are those of that table, whereas D and trimming came from the DNA. The sample table holds about 100,000 clones, of which around 80% were seen once. The ten largest clonotypes hold 13% to 15% of the sample.

CDR1 and CDR2 are read off the germline V gene as SGHRS and YFSETQ. V was cut back by 4 bases and J by 1 base, leaving a gap of 8 bases between them. Inclusive of the bounding cysteine and phenylalanine, the CDR3 is 13 residues long. CDR3 DNA only is kept here, 39 bases in frame from base 1. In its sample, this clone was seen a few times. Which antigen it targets is not known. Per-nucleotide qualities are absent, and no much larger clonotype sits a single base away. The chain couples TRBV5-1 to TRBJ2-5; the D gene cannot be named for sure. The origin of this receptor is a male donor in good health and CMV-seropositive. The sequenced sample was PBMCs. The DNA reads as follows: TGCGCCAGCAGCGCTCAGGCCCAAGAGACCCAGTACTTC. Translated, this gives CASSAQAQETQYF.